This T cell receptor beta chain was sequenced during a study of molecular identifiers for immune sequencing clone quantification (dated by TCRdb to the late 2010s). Background for the entire study: For a replicate experiment, RNA from roughly 21,000 or 96,000 naive CD8 T cells was divided into five aliquots, and four of the five aliquots were sequenced. The study was a methods study using CD8 T cells to benchmark molecular-identifier clustering-based TCR repertoire sequencing (MIDCIRS) and TCR RNA copy counting.

To prepare the library, PCR was applied. Sequencing relied on an Illumina HiSeq 4000. Bulk TCR libraries were prepared as previously described, using TCR primers listed in Table S5. Purification of total RNA was performed with the Qiagen AllPrep DNA/RNA kit. Before analysis, reads from multiple sequencing runs of the same library were pooled. The original pipeline was this. Only reads with exact TCR constant sequence were kept, trimmed to 150 nt, and grouped by their 12-nt molecular barcodes. Reads in each barcode group were sub-clustered using a 15% Levenshtein threshold, and a quality-weighted consensus sequence was built for each RNA molecule. Non-functional sequences were filtered out, along with any lower-count sequence sitting one edit away from another sequence. On the basis of fitting two negative binomial distributions, barcode sub-clusters with fewer than 20% of the maximum read count were discarded. TCRdb passed the public sequencing reads through fastp at Q25 and MiXCR, retaining productive beta sequences. Rows with one shared CDR3 protein collapse into an entry with the most common genes and DNA. The authors' filters were not applied to this entry. The sample table holds hundreds of thousands of distinct CDR3 sequences, of which 20% to 25% were seen once. Of the sample, 0.81% is held by the ten largest clones.

This clonotype was seen a handful of times. Its antigen has not been determined. Qualities for individual bases were not recorded, and no much larger clone is one base off. Libraries of naive CD8 T cells were generated from about 19,000 to 1,100,000 sorted cells, with 10%, 30% or 50% of the purified RNA used. Naive CD8 T cells, defined as CD8+CD4-CCR7+CD45RA+, were FACS-sorted into RLT Plus buffer on a BD FACSAria II. Detection sensitivity was tested by spiking Jurkat RNA equal to over 8 TCR copies' worth into samples containing roughly 19,000-1,100,000 naive CD8 T cells. Enrichment of CD8 T cells was done with RosetteSep CD8+ T Cell Enrichment Cocktail plus Ficoll-Paque, and ACK red cell lysis came afterward. The CDR3 numbers 16 residues from cysteine through phenylalanine. CDR3 DNA only is kept here, 48 bases in frame from base 1. V is shortened by 7 bases, J by 2 bases, and the region joining them spans 18 bases.

What the authors observed across the whole study: When barcode sub-clustering was not used, chimeric consensus sequences inflated TCR diversity, with chimeras reaching as high as 47%. Around 2.8 recovered TCR RNA copies per cell were obtained by modeling, versus about 9.7 by digital PCR, implying a capture efficiency of 30% to 35%. The naive libraries included spiked-in Jurkat TCR RNA (approximately 11 copies' worth), and this RNA is not part of the donor repertoire. Spiked-in Jurkat TCR RNA equal to a single cell's worth was reported to be detectable even within 1,100,000 naive CD8 T cells. Identical TCR molecules sharing a barcode could cause highly expanded clone sizes to be underestimated. Clones above 20 RNA copies held over 97% of molecules in CMV-specific effector cells but under 1% in naive cells.

Source material: naive CD8+ T cells from blood, with Jurkat cell RNA spiked in. The cell subset or site label, as the study defines it: FACS-sorted CD8+CD4-CCR7+CD45RA+ naive T cells. The chain is made from TRBV12-3 or TRBV12-4 and TRBJ1-5; 5 matching bases give a weak D call of TRBD1. This clonotype originated in a human donor in good health. Some libraries in this study had Jurkat cell RNA spiked in. CDR3 loop: CASTTLPREGNQPQHF. The nucleotide sequence is given as TGTGCCAGCACCACCCTCCCCAGGGAGGGCAATCAGCCCCAGCATTTT.